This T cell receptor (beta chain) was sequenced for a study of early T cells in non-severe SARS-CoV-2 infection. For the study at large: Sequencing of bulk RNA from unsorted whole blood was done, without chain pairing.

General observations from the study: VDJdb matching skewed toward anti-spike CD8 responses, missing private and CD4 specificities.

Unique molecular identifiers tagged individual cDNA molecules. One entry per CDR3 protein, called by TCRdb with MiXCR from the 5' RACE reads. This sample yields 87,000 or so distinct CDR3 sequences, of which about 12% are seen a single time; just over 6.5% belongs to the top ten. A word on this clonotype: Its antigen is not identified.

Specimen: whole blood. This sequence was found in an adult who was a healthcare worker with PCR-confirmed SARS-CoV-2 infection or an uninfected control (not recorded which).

The CDR3 is CAWSVGAEQFF. As DNA, the CDR3 is TGTGCCTGGAGTGTAGGGGCAGAGCAGTTCTTC. V gene TRBV30 combines with J gene TRBJ2-1; TRBD1 might be the D (5 bases). Deletions cut 0 bases from V and 10 bases from J, with 7 bases between. The CDR3 runs 11 residues. Germline-derived CDR1 and CDR2 are GTSNPN and SVGIG (reference sequence).